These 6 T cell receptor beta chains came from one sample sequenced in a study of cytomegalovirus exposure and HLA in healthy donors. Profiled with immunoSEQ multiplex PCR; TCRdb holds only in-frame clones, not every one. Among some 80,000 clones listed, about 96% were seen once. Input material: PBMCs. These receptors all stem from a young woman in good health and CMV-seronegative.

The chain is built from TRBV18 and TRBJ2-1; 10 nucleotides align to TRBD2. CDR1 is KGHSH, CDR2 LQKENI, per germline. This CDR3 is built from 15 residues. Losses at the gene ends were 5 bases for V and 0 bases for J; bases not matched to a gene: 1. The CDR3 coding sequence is TGTGCCAGCTCATCTAGCGGGAGCTCCTACAATGAGCAGTTCTTC. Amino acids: CASSSSGSSYNEQFF. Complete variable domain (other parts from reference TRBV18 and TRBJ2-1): NAGVMQNPRHLVRRRGQEARLRCSPMKGHSHVYWYRQLPEEGLKFMVYLQKENIIDESGMPKERFSAEFPKEGPSILRIQQVVRGDSAAYFCASSSSGSSYNEQFFGPGTRLTVL.

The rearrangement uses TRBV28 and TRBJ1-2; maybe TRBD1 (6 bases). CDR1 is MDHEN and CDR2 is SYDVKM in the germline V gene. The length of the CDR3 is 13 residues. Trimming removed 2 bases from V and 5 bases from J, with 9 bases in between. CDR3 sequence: CASSLHGQYGYTF. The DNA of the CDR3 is TGTGCCAGCAGTTTACATGGACAGTATGGCTACACCTTC.

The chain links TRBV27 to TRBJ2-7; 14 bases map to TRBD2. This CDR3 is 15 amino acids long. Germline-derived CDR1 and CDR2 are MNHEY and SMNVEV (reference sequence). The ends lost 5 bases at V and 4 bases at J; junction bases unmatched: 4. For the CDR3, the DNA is TGTGCCAGCAGTCTCGGGACTAGCGGGAGTTACGAGCAGTACTTC. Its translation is CASSLGTSGSYEQYF.

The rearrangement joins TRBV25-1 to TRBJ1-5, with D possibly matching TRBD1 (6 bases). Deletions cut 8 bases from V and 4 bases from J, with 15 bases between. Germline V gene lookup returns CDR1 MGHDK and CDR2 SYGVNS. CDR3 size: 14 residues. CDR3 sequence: CASGSGDRNQPQHF. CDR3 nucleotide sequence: TGTGCCAGCGGATCAGGGGATAGGAATCAGCCCCAGCATTTT. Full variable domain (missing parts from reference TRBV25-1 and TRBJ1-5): EADIYQTPRYLVIGTGKKITLECSQTMGHDKMYWYQQDPGMELHLIHYSYGVNSTEKGDLSSESTVSRIRTEHFPLTLESARPSHTSQYLCASGSGDRNQPQHFGDGTRLSIL.

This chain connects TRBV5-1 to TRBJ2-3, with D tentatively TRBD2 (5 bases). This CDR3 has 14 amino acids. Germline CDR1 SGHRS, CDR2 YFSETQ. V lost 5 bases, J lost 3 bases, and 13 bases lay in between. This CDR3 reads CASSPSGKTDTQYF. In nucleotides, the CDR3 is TGCGCCAGCAGTCCATCCGGGAAGACAGATACGCAGTATTTT.

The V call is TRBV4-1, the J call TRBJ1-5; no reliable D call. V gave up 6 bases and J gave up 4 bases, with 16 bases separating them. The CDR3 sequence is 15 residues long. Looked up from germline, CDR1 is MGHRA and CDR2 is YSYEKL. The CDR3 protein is CASSSSGSGNQPQHF. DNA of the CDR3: TGCGCCAGCAGTAGCAGCGGTTCGGGTAATCAGCCCCAGCATTTT.